This entry describes one T cell receptor beta chain. Its specificity is unknown. The data were produced by immunoSEQ multiplex PCR, yet TCRdb's version contains in-frame clones alone and is incomplete. The sample lists about 140,000 clones; about nine tenths were seen once. This sample was taken from a study of T cell responses to AZD1222 COVID-19 vaccine. On the study more broadly: Second-dose groups at about 4 or about 12 weeks were pooled.

From germline, CDR1 is SEHNR and CDR2 FQNEAQ (reference sequence). This CDR3 spans 14 amino acids. J gave up 6 bases and V 4 bases, and 6 bases lay outside the gene matches. Study-level points and caveats: Nearly half of unique spike-specific TCRs reportedly avoided B.1.351 and B.1.1.7 mutated regions. In a largely white British group with more females than males, clonal diversity was possibly underestimated. Spike-specific TCR breadth and depth went up after people got two AZD1222 doses.

The sequence came from an adult in good health. The J gene is TRBJ2-5, the V gene TRBV7-9; the match to TRBD1 covers 9 bases. Source: peripheral blood, taken on day 0 of AZD1222 vaccination. CDR3 in DNA: TGTGCCAGCAGCTCCGACAGGGGGAGAAAGACCCAGTACTTC. Its protein product is CASSSDRGRKTQYF.